The 2 T cell receptor beta chains given below trace back to one sample, sequenced in a study of cytomegalovirus exposure and HLA in healthy donors. The PCR ran on 60 Vbeta and 13 Jbeta primers. Repertoires were generated with immunoSEQ multiplex PCR, while TCRdb's copy carries only in-frame clones and drops some. The sample contains 150,000 or so clones, more than 70% of which appear only once. Sequencing used PBMCs. The receptors derive from a boy aged 2-9 years in good health and CMV-seronegative.

For the CDR3, the DNA is TGTGCCATCAGTGAAGGGACAGGCAGAAACACCATATATTTT. Translation: CAISEGTGRNTIYF. The rearrangement links TRBV10-3 to TRBJ1-3; 8 bases fit TRBD1. CDR3 length: 14 residues. CDR1 and CDR2 (germline): ENHRY, SYGVKD. The V gene end was trimmed by 3 bases and the J gene end by 5 bases; junction bases not matched to a gene: 3.

This clone was observed a single time. The chain is built from TRBV18 and TRBJ2-7; 11 nucleotides agree with TRBD2. Germline-derived CDR1 and CDR2 are KGHSH and LQKENI. The junction had 8 bases not matched to a gene; V was cut back by 6 bases and J by 7 bases. The CDR3 sequence is 14 residues long. The CDR3 DNA reads TGTGCCAGCTCCCAACAGACTAGCGGGACTGAGCAGTACTTC. Encoded protein: CASSQQTSGTEQYF.